The clone carrying this T cell receptor beta chain was counted only a few times. TCRdb itself ran the RT-PCR reads through MiXCR, one entry per CDR3 protein. The profile shows about 540,000 distinct CDR3 sequences, under 30% of them singletons. This sample stems from a study of response to subunit inactivated influenza vaccine. The V end was cut by 4 bases, the J end by 16 bases, with 23 bases between. CDR1 is SEHNR, CDR2 FQNEAQ, per germline (reference sequence). The CDR3 extends over 14 amino acids. Separately, the same data were catalogued under a study of T cells expressing NK-cell markers. That source notes: TCR beta cDNA was made by 5'RACE template switching with UMIs. Whether expanded NKG2C+ T cell clones recognized HCMV stayed uncertain.

The clonotype originates from a man aged 50-60 years who received an inactivated influenza vaccine. The sequenced sample was CD4+ T cells sorted from PBMCs, obtained 11 to 12 days after vaccination. The chain uses TRBV7-9 and TRBJ2-1; D tentatively reads TRBD1 or TRBD2 (6 bases each). CDR3 sequence: CASSYPVPRGPLFF. In DNA form, the CDR3 reads TGTGCCAGCAGCTACCCCGTCCCCCGGGGGCCGCTCTTCTTC. Filled out from reference TRBV7-9 and TRBJ2-1, the complete variable domain reads DTGVSQNPRHKITKRGQNVTFRCDPISEHNRLYWYRQTLGQGPEFLTYFQNEAQLEKSRLLSDRFSAERPKGSFSTLEIQRTEQGDSAMYLCASSYPVPRGPLFFGPGTRLTVL.